This record covers a single TCR beta chain. No antigen is known for it. The V gene lost 4 bases and the J gene lost 8 bases, with 6 bases spanning the gap. Per the germline V gene, CDR1 is SQVTM and CDR2 is ANQGSEA. The CDR3 extends over 10 amino acids. This specimen comes from a study of cytomegalovirus exposure and HLA in healthy donors. General study results and limits: In a later analysis, compared with equally common non-associated chains, HLA-associated beta chains were more expanded.

PCR used 60 Vbeta primers and 13 Jbeta primers. Clones were sequenced by immunoSEQ multiplex PCR, and TCRdb holds only the in-frame ones, with some missing. This sample carries approximately 73,000 clones, 60% to 85% of them seen once, and the ten largest clones take around 21%. This chain connects TRBV29-1 to TRBJ2-1; the D gene is possibly TRBD2 (6 bases). The sample was PBMCs. The clonotype originates from a woman between 40 and 50 years old in good health and CMV-seropositive. The CDR3 nucleotides are TGCAGCGTTGGCGGGGATGAGCAGTTCTTC. It yields the protein CSVGGDEQFF.